These 28 T cell receptor beta chains were all obtained from the same sample, sequenced in a study of beta chain features in type 1 diabetes. The study's findings and limits: Among all four CD4+ subsets, Type 1 diabetes patients had TCRB CDR3s that were moderately but significantly shorter.

As every portion of the isolated RNA was reverse transcribed, the sequencing read expressed TCRB transcripts. Profiled with immunoSEQ multiplex PCR; TCRdb holds only in-frame clones, not every one. The sample consists of about 48,000 clones, under 50% of them appearing once. Their specific antigens are unknown. The sample was Tregs from blood. The receptors shown here come from a young man with type 1 diabetes.

V gene TRBV7-9 combines with J gene TRBJ2-3; possible D gene TRBD1, 5 bases. From germline, CDR1 is SEHNR and CDR2 FQNEAQ (reference sequence). The germline V and J ends were trimmed by 4 bases and 2 bases, with 16 bases remaining between them. This CDR3 comprises 16 residues. DNA of the CDR3: TGTGCCAGCAGCTGGGCCACCCAGGGCTCCACAGATACGCAGTATTTT. Its protein product is CASSWATQGSTDTQYF.

The chain links TRBV2 to TRBJ2-7; D not certain. This CDR3 comprises 12 residues. The V gene lost 5 bases and the J gene lost 3 bases, with 8 bases spanning the gap. Germline V CDR1 and CDR2: SNHLY, FYNNEI. CDR3 amino acids: CASSPLGYEQYF. CDR3 coding DNA: TGTGCCAGCAGTCCGCTAGGCTACGAGCAGTACTTC.

V usage is TRBV6-1 and J usage is TRBJ2-7; 13 bases fit TRBD2. Germline CDR1 reads MNHNS; CDR2 reads SASEGT. V gave up 8 bases and J gave up 5 bases; unmatched junction bases: 6. The CDR3 is 14 amino acids. The CDR3 spells CASEGLAGINEQYF. The CDR3 DNA reads as TGTGCCAGCGAGGGACTAGCGGGAATCAACGAGCAGTACTTC.

The chain uses TRBV6-1 and TRBJ1-5; the match to TRBD1 covers 11 bases. The CDR3 length is 14 residues. Germline CDR1 reads MNHNS; CDR2 reads SASEGT. J was trimmed by 7 bases and V by 7 bases; bases with no gene match: 6. Here the CDR3 DNA reads TGTGCCAGCACCGGGACAGGGGGATACCAGCCCCAGCATTTT. Translating it yields CASTGTGGYQPQHF.

The chain employs TRBV11-2 and TRBJ2-1, with D maybe TRBD2 (6 bases). CDR1 and CDR2 from the germline V gene are SGHAT and FQNNGV. V was cut by 6 bases and J by 9 bases, with 15 bases left in between. This CDR3 comprises 13 residues. CDR3 DNA: TGTGCCAGCAGGTCACCGGCGGGACTTGAGCAGTTCTTC. Translation: CASRSPAGLEQFF.

A few counts support this clone. The V call is TRBV11-2, the J call TRBJ2-1; maybe TRBD2 (5 bases). Trimming shortened V by 5 bases and J by 9 bases, and 11 bases separated the two germline ends. Germline assignment: CDR1 SGHAT and CDR2 FQNNGV. The CDR3 has 12 amino acids. Written as DNA, the CDR3 is TGTGCCAGCAGCCTCACTAGAGGTGAGCAGTTCTTC. Its protein product is CASSLTRGEQFF.

This clone was picked up a small number of times. V usage is TRBV7-2 and J usage is TRBJ1-1; 7 positions agree with TRBD1. CDR1 is SGHTA, CDR2 FQGNSA, per germline. The length of the CDR3 is 14 residues. Trimming at V came to 4 bases and at J to 0 bases, leaving 2 bases not matched to a gene. The DNA of the CDR3 is TGTGCCAGCAGCTCGACAGGGCTGAACACTGAAGCTTTCTTT. It translates to CASSSTGLNTEAFF.

V usage is TRBV9 and J usage is TRBJ2-1; 14 bases are shared with TRBD2. Germline CDR1 SGDLS, CDR2 YYNGEE. This CDR3 is 15 amino acids long. J was trimmed by 8 bases and V by 4 bases; bases with no gene match: 5. CDR3 in DNA: TGTGCCAGCAGCTTCGGGACTAGCGGGAGTGATGAGCAGTTCTTC. Translating it yields CASSFGTSGSDEQFF.

The table lists this clone with a few counts. This chain joins TRBV19 and TRBJ1-4, with D uncertain. The CDR3 is 16 residues long. V shed 5 bases and J shed 7 bases, with 20 bases lying between them. Germline V CDR1 and CDR2: LNHDA, SQIVND (reference sequence). The chain's CDR3 is CASSPSRRETIEKLFF. The CDR3 nucleotides are TGTGCCAGTAGTCCCTCAAGAAGGGAGACCATTGAAAAACTGTTTTTT.

This CDR3 reads CASSQGTGVGQPQHF. CDR3 coding DNA: TGTGCCAGCAGCCAGGGGACAGGGGTAGGTCAGCCCCAGCATTTT. The chain couples TRBV5-5 to TRBJ1-5, with 10 bases that match TRBD1. Looked up from germline, CDR1 is SGHKS and CDR2 is YYEKEE (reference sequence). The CDR3 runs 15 residues. With 4 bases clipped from V and 6 bases from J, the junction kept 7 bases outside the gene matches.

The chain combines TRBV6-5 with TRBJ2-7, with 7 bases matching TRBD1. From germline, CDR1 is MNHEY and CDR2 SVGAGI. V gave up 6 bases and J gave up 5 bases; unmatched junction bases: 7. The CDR3 runs to 13 residues. The CDR3 DNA reads as TGTGCCAGCAGACGGACAGGAGAGCACGAGCAGTACTTC. Translating gives CASRRTGEHEQYF.

This chain uses TRBV18 with TRBJ2-1; possible D gene TRBD2, 6 bases. CDR3 length: 14 residues. Germline CDR1 is KGHSH and CDR2 is LQKENI. Trimming shortened V by 6 bases and J by 6 bases, and 15 bases separated the two germline ends. The CDR3 bases are TGTGCCAGCTCTCGTGGGCTAGCGAGCAATGAGCAGTTCTTC. Translation gives CASSRGLASNEQFF.

The rearrangement links TRBV5-1 to TRBJ2-3; TRBD1 aligns across 7 bases. Germline trimming cut 4 bases from V and 2 bases from J; bases unmatched to any gene: 10. Germline values: CDR1 SGHRS, CDR2 YFSETQ. The CDR3 is 16 residues long. The CDR3 DNA is TGCGCCAGCAGCCTATCGGACAGGCGGTACACAGATACGCAGTATTTT. Translation gives CASSLSDRRYTDTQYF.

This clone has just one count. The V call is TRBV7-9, the J call TRBJ2-3; D unclear. The germline V gene has CDR1 SEHNR and CDR2 FQNEAQ (reference sequence). The CDR3 covers 15 residues. Trimming removed 1 base at V and 1 base at J, with 9 bases between. The CDR3 coding sequence is TGTGCCAGCAGCTTAGATGGGCTGGGCACAGATACGCAGTATTTT. Protein: CASSLDGLGTDTQYF.

This clone has more than one count but fewer than ten. The chain couples TRBV7-8 to TRBJ2-1, with TRBD2 as a possible D gene (5 bases). Germline assignment: CDR1 SGHVS and CDR2 FQNEAQ. The CDR3 totals 13 residues. The germline V and J ends were trimmed by 5 bases and 5 bases, with 10 bases remaining between them. The CDR3 region has the DNA TGTGCCAGCAGCCTAACTAGGGACAATGAGCAGTTCTTC. Translation gives CASSLTRDNEQFF.

The chain has TRBV6-6 and TRBJ1-6; 7 nucleotides line up with TRBD1. The CDR3 runs to 16 residues. V trimming: 6 bases; J trimming: 10 bases; junction bases outside the gene matches: 15. Germline V gene lookup returns CDR1 MNHNY and CDR2 SVGAGI (reference sequence). The CDR3, as DNA: TGTGCCAGCAGCGATAAGACAGGGCTGTTTAGATCACCCCTCCACTTT. This gives the protein CASSDKTGLFRSPLHF.

This clone was observed a single time. The J gene is TRBJ1-5, the V gene TRBV30, with 8 bases aligning to TRBD1. The length of the CDR3 is 14 residues. Germline trimming cut 2 bases from V and 4 bases from J; bases unmatched to any gene: 4. Germline V gene data show CDR1 as GTSNPN and CDR2 as SVGIG (reference sequence). DNA of the CDR3: TGTGCCTGGAGTAACACAGGGGGAAATCAGCCCCAGCATTTT. Protein: CAWSNTGGNQPQHF.

The sample holds a few counts of this clone. This chain joins TRBV6-5 and TRBJ2-3, with 7 bases identical to TRBD1. The CDR3 extends over 14 amino acids. The V segment lost 2 bases and the J segment 9 bases; nucleotides outside the gene matches: 8. Germline V CDR1 and CDR2: MNHEY, SVGAGI. The CDR3 DNA sequence: TGTGCCAGCAGTTACGACAGGGAGAGTCTGACGCAGTATTTT. This sequence encodes CASSYDRESLTQYF.

This clone has more than one count but fewer than ten. This chain connects TRBV29-1 to TRBJ2-5; 7 bases are a match to TRBD1. Per the germline V gene, CDR1 is SQVTM and CDR2 is ANQGSEA. The CDR3 sequence is 13 residues long. V trimming: 3 bases; J trimming: 6 bases; junction bases outside the gene matches: 7. The CDR3 DNA sequence: TGCAGCGTTGACCCGCAGGGGGATAAGACCCAGTACTTC. Translated: CSVDPQGDKTQYF.

This sequence joins TRBV5-1 and TRBJ2-1, with D tentatively TRBD2 (6 bases). Looked up from germline, CDR1 is SGHRS and CDR2 is YFSETQ. The CDR3 is 15 residues long. The V gene lost 4 bases and the J gene lost 6 bases, with 17 bases spanning the gap. DNA for the CDR3: TGCGCCAGCAGCCTGTTCTTTGGACTAACCAATGAGCAGTTCTTC. It translates to CASSLFFGLTNEQFF.

The chain recombines TRBV6-5 with TRBJ2-3, with D possibly being TRBD1 (7 bases). The CDR3 has 13 residues. Per the germline V gene, CDR1 is MNHEY and CDR2 is SVGAGI. V shed 8 bases and J shed 6 bases, with 15 bases lying between them. The CDR3, as DNA: TGTGCCAGCCTAAGTCCAGGGGGGGATACGCAGTATTTT. Its translation: CASLSPGGDTQYF.

The chain has TRBV7-9 and TRBJ1-3; weak D call: TRBD1 (5 bases). This CDR3 spans 14 amino acids. The V gene's germline CDR1 is SEHNR and CDR2 FQNEAQ (reference sequence). V gave up 3 bases and J gave up 2 bases, with 8 bases separating them. For the CDR3, the DNA is TGTGCCAGCAGCTTCATGGGGCCTGGAAACACCATATATTTT. Translating gives CASSFMGPGNTIYF.

The chain is built from TRBV4-2 and TRBJ2-7; D remains ambiguous. CDR1 is LGHNA, CDR2 YNFKEQ, per germline. This CDR3 is 15 amino acids long. The V gene lost 0 bases and the J gene lost 0 bases, with 9 bases spanning the gap. The CDR3 nucleotides read TGTGCCAGCAGCCAAGATCCTTCACACTCCTACGAGCAGTACTTC. Protein product: CASSQDPSHSYEQYF.

The chain recombines TRBV14 with TRBJ2-5; 7 nucleotides line up with TRBD1. Germline lookup yields CDR1 SGHDN and CDR2 FVKESK. This CDR3 has 15 amino acids. Unmatched junction bases numbered 5, after V lost 4 bases and J lost 0 bases. CDR3 in amino acids: CASSPMGQNQETQYF. The CDR3 nucleotides are TGTGCCAGCAGCCCGATGGGACAGAACCAAGAGACCCAGTACTTC.

The chain links TRBV16 to TRBJ2-1; a weak D match, TRBD2 (5 bases). V shed 4 bases and J shed 6 bases, with 10 bases lying between them. Looked up from germline, CDR1 is KGHSY and CDR2 is FQNENV. CDR3 length: 13 amino acids. CDR3 region: CASSPSRGNEQFF. CDR3 coding DNA: TGTGCCAGCAGCCCATCACGGGGCAATGAGCAGTTCTTC. The complete variable domain, with remaining parts taken from reference TRBV16 and TRBJ2-1, reads GEEVAQTPKHLVRGEGQKAKLYCAPIKGHSYVFWYQQVLKNEFKFLISFQNENVFDETGMPKERFSAKCLPNSPCSLEIQATKLEDSAVYFCASSPSRGNEQFFGPGTRLTVL.

Regarding this clone: Mismatch with germline at one junction end may stem from a read error. CDR3 in amino acids: CASSLDGPLTDTQCF. CDR3 bases: TGTGCCAGCAGCTTGGACGGCCCTCTCACAGATACGCAGTGTTTT. V and J are TRBV5-6 and TRBJ2-3, with D unclear. In germline, CDR1 is SGHDT, CDR2 YYEEEE. The CDR3 is made up of 15 amino acids.

Turning to this clone: Its ends do not fully match the called genes, so a read error is possible. The genes are TRBV6-1 and TRBJ2-7, with 9 bases that match TRBD2. CDR3 length equals 18 residues. Germline V gene sequence: CDR1 MNHNS, CDR2 SASEGT. CDR3 region: CAISGGGVVAGASYEQYF. CDR3 DNA sequence: TGTGCCATCAGTGGCGGGGGGGTAGTAGCGGGAGCCTCCTACGAGCAGTACTTC.

The V gene is TRBV19, the J gene TRBJ2-5; TRBD1 agrees at 10 bases. V lost 5 bases to trimming and J lost 2 bases; unmatched junction nucleotides: 11. The germline V gene has CDR1 LNHDA and CDR2 SQIVND (reference sequence). This CDR3 has 17 residues. The CDR3 reads CASSPLPGQGKQETQYF. CDR3 coding DNA: TGTGCCAGTAGTCCGCTCCCGGGACAGGGGAAACAAGAGACCCAGTACTTC.